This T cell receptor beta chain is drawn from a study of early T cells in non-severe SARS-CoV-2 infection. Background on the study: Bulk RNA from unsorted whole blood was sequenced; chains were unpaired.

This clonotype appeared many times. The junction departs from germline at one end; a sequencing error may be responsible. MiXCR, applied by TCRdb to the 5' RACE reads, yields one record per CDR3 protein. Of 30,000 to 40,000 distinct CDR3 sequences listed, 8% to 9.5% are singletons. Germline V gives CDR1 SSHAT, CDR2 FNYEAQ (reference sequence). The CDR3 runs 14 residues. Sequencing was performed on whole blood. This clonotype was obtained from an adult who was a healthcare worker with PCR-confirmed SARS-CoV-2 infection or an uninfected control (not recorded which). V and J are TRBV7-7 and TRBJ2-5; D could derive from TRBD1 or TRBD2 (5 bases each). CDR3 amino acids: CASSSTPGRETQYF. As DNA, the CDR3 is TGTGCTAGCAGCTCTACCCCGGGGCGGGAGACCCAGTACTTC.